Listed below are T cell receptor beta chains from one sample, sequenced in a study of cytomegalovirus exposure and HLA in healthy donors. TCRdb's table, derived via immunoSEQ multiplex PCR, lists solely in-frame clones and lacks some. The sample consists of 150,000 to 200,000 clones, around three quarters of them appearing once. The sequencing input was PBMCs. The receptors originated from a middle-aged man in good health and CMV-seronegative. The CDR3 runs from the conserved cysteine through the conserved F or W. The D gene is left open where the match is weak. Expanded clones are given a class, and other clones once, few, many or no size at all.

v_gene	d_gene	j_gene	abundance	CDR3nt	CDR3aa
TRBV19	NA	TRBJ2-5	NA	TGTGCCAGTAGTAGTACGGGTAGTAAAGAGACCCAGTACTTC	CASSSTGSKETQYF
TRBV28	TRBD1	TRBJ1-5	NA	TGTGCCAGCATACTACAGGGGAGCAATCAGCCCCAGCATTTT	CASILQGSNQPQHF
TRBV7-6	NA	TRBJ2-1	NA	TGTGCCAGCAGCTCGGTCCCTCGGGGTGAGCAGTTCTTC	CASSSVPRGEQFF
TRBV9	TRBD2	TRBJ2-2	NA	TGTGCCAGCAGCGTAGATCCAGCGGGACGGACCGGGGAGCTGTTTTTT	CASSVDPAGRTGELFF
TRBV28	NA	TRBJ2-7	NA	TGTGCCAGCAGTTTAAGCAGGGCACCTCACTACGAGCAGTACTTC	CASSLSRAPHYEQYF
TRBV28	TRBD2	TRBJ2-3	NA	TGTGCCAGCAGTGCTGTAGCGGGAGGTCGTAGCACAGATACGCAGTATTTT	CASSAVAGGRSTDTQYF
TRBV28	NA	TRBJ1-1	NA	TGTGCCAGCAGTTGGCCGGCGGGGGTGGGTCGTGAAGCTTTCTTT	CASSWPAGVGREAFF
TRBV5-6	NA	TRBJ2-1	once	TGTGCCAGCAGCGACCATATACAGGGGACTTACAATGAGCAGTTCTTC	CASSDHIQGTYNEQFF
TRBV7-8	TRBD2	TRBJ2-1	NA	TGTGCCAGCAGCCCGATCGGGGGGGCCGGCTACAATGAGCAGTTCTTC	CASSPIGGAGYNEQFF
TRBV5-1	TRBD1	TRBJ1-1	NA	TGCGCCAGCAGCCAGGACAGGGGTGGGTTTATCACCGCTGAAGCTTTCTTT	CASSQDRGGFITAEAFF
TRBV2	NA	TRBJ2-5	NA	TGTGCCAGCAGTGAAGAGATACTTGGGACCCAGTACTTC	CASSEEILGTQYF
TRBV2	NA	TRBJ2-3	NA	TGTGCCAGCAGTGGAGAGGGGTGGAGGGAGTATTTT	CASSGEGWREYF
TRBV5-1	NA	TRBJ2-3	NA	TGCGCCAGCAGCGGGGGGACCCAGGGAGGCACAGATACGCAGTATTTT	CASSGGTQGGTDTQYF
TRBV6-6	NA	TRBJ2-7	NA	TGTGCCAGCAGTTACTCGATAACGAACGAGCAGTACTTC	CASSYSITNEQYF
TRBV6-1	TRBD2	TRBJ2-1	NA	TGTGCCAGCAGTGCTGGGACTAGCGGGAGCCATGAGCAGTTCTTC	CASSAGTSGSHEQFF
TRBV7-6	TRBD2	TRBJ2-3	few	TGTGCCAGCAGCCGAAAGGGAGGGGATACGCAGTATTTT	CASSRKGGDTQYF
TRBV5-6	TRBD2	TRBJ2-1	NA	TGTGCCAGCAGCTTGGCGTCTAGCGGGAGGCACAATGAGCAGTTCTTC	CASSLASSGRHNEQFF
TRBV5-4	NA	TRBJ1-2	few	TGTGCCAGCAGCTCGAGGACAGAAGCACCCTATGGCTACACCTTC	CASSSRTEAPYGYTF
TRBV29-1	TRBD2	TRBJ2-7	NA	TGCAGCGTGTCCGGGACTAGCGGTGCCCTTTCCTACGAGCAGTACTTC	CSVSGTSGALSYEQYF
TRBV15	TRBD1	TRBJ2-7	NA	TGTGCCACCAGCAGAGATCGACAGGGGGTGGGGGAGCAGTACTTC	CATSRDRQGVGEQYF
TRBV10-3	TRBD1	TRBJ2-7	NA	TGTGCCATCAGTTCAACAGGGGCTGCCGAGCAGTACTTC	CAISSTGAAEQYF
TRBV11-2	NA	TRBJ1-3	NA	TGTGCCAGCAGCTCCCAAGGTGCGGGGCCCGGAAACACCATATATTTT	CASSSQGAGPGNTIYF
TRBV7-9	TRBD2	TRBJ2-2	few	TGTGCCAGCAGCGGGGGACTAGCGGGAGAAGTAGCGAACACCGGGGAGCTGTTTTTT	CASSGGLAGEVANTGELFF
TRBV9	NA	TRBJ1-1	once	TGTGCCAGCAGCGCGGGGGTTTTTATGTCCACTGAAGCTTTCTTT	CASSAGVFMSTEAFF
TRBV6-1	NA	TRBJ2-7	NA	TGTGCCAGTGTGCAGATCTACGAGCAGTACTTC	CASVQIYEQYF
TRBV7-9	TRBD2	TRBJ2-3	NA	TGTGCCAGCAGCTTAGATGTAGCGGGCTACACAGATACGCAGTATTTT	CASSLDVAGYTDTQYF
TRBV27	TRBD2	TRBJ2-3	NA	TGTGCCAGCAGATCACATTTAGCGGGAGCCCCGGGTGGAGATACGCAGTATTTT	CASRSHLAGAPGGDTQYF
TRBV7-9	NA	TRBJ2-7	NA	TGTTCCAGCAGCTTAGTTGTTGGGCGCCAGTACTTC	CSSSLVVGRQYF
TRBV5-8	TRBD2	TRBJ2-3	NA	TGTGCCAGCAGCTTGGGGCAGGGAGGGGCCGTCACAGATACGCAGTATTTT	CASSLGQGGAVTDTQYF
TRBV7-6	TRBD1	TRBJ1-1	NA	TGTGCCAGCAGCTTAGCAGTACAGGGGTTGGGCACTGAAGCTTTCTTT	CASSLAVQGLGTEAFF
TRBV6-6	NA	TRBJ2-1	NA	TGTGCCAGCAGAAGGAGTGAGCTCGCCTACAATGAGCAGTTCTTC	CASRRSELAYNEQFF
TRBV4-1	NA	TRBJ2-1	NA	TGCGCCAGCAGCAACCCGACCGGGAGATACAATGAGCAGTTCTTC	CASSNPTGRYNEQFF
TRBV6-4	NA	TRBJ2-1	NA	TGTGCCAGCAGCGACCGAGGGATAGTATCCGATGAGCAGTTCTTC	CASSDRGIVSDEQFF
TRBV14	TRBD2	TRBJ2-1	NA	TGTGCCAGCAGCCTCATTCGAGACCTCGGGAGGGATGAGCAGTTCTTC	CASSLIRDLGRDEQFF
TRBV4-1	TRBD1	TRBJ2-1	NA	TGCGCCAGCAGCCAAGACTTTGGACAGGGGAAAAATGAGCAGTTCTTC	CASSQDFGQGKNEQFF
TRBV2	NA	TRBJ2-7	NA	TGTGCCAGCAGTGTCCGTGAGTCCTACGAGCAGTACTTC	CASSVRESYEQYF
TRBV5-1	TRBD1	TRBJ2-3	NA	TGCGCCAGCAGCTGGACCGGGACAGGGCGCACAGATACGCAGTATTTT	CASSWTGTGRTDTQYF
TRBV5-1	NA	TRBJ2-1	NA	TGCGCCAGCAGCTTGGCTAGCGCGGTAAATGAGCAGTTCTTC	CASSLASAVNEQFF
TRBV6-5	TRBD2	TRBJ2-1	once	TGTGCCAGCAGTTCTAGCGGGTCGGGTGAGCAGTTCTTC	CASSSSGSGEQFF
TRBV9	NA	TRBJ1-2	NA	TGTGCCAGCAGCGTCAGTGCTAACTATGGCTACACCTTC	CASSVSANYGYTF
TRBV19	TRBD1	TRBJ2-7	NA	TGTGCCGGTAGTCATCGACAGGGCACCTACGAGCAGTACTTC	CAGSHRQGTYEQYF
TRBV5-1	TRBD2	TRBJ2-5	NA	TGCGCCAGCAGGCAAGCGGGAGGGGAAGAGACCCAGTACTTC	CASRQAGGEETQYF
TRBV28	NA	TRBJ2-7	NA	TGTGCCAACGTTCCTCAGGGTCGTGGGTACGAGCAGTACTTC	CANVPQGRGYEQYF
TRBV10-3	NA	TRBJ1-5	NA	TGTGCCATCAGTGAATTTAAGATGGGGGGTAATCAGCCCCAGCATTTT	CAISEFKMGGNQPQHF
TRBV5-1	NA	TRBJ2-7	NA	TGCGCCAGCAGCGGGGGGAGCTCCTACGAGCAGTACTTC	CASSGGSSYEQYF
TRBV4-2	NA	TRBJ2-2	NA	TGTGCCAGCAGCACACAGGTCACCGGGGAGCTGTTTTTT	CASSTQVTGELFF
TRBV30	TRBD2	TRBJ2-2	NA	TGTGCCTGGCTTAGCGGGCAGAACACCGGGGAGCTGTTTTTT	CAWLSGQNTGELFF
TRBV9	NA	TRBJ2-1	NA	TGTGCCAGCAGCTCACAGGCATTAGTGGGTCTAGAGCAGTTCTTC	CASSSQALVGLEQFF
TRBV2	NA	TRBJ2-7	once	TGTGCCAGCAGGCTGAACAGCTACGAGCAGTACTTC	CASRLNSYEQYF
TRBV6-5	TRBD2	TRBJ2-7	NA	TGTGCCAGCAGCCCTAGCGGGGTTTCCTACGAGCAGTACTTC	CASSPSGVSYEQYF
TRBV11-2	TRBD2	TRBJ2-7	NA	TGTGCCAGCAGCCGGACTAGCGGCGCTAACCCCAGTCCGTACGAGCAGTACTTC	CASSRTSGANPSPYEQYF
TRBV7-6	NA	TRBJ2-6	few	TGTGCCGGGCGTGTCTCTGGGGCCAACGTCCTGACTTTC	CAGRVSGANVLTF
TRBV5-1	NA	TRBJ2-5	NA	TGCGCCAGCAGCTTGGCCCTGGGCCCGGGGTTACAAGAGACCCAGTACTTC	CASSLALGPGLQETQYF
TRBV2	NA	TRBJ2-3	NA	TGTGCCAGAGGGAGCAATGGGGTAGATACGCAGTATTTT	CARGSNGVDTQYF
TRBV6-1	TRBD1	TRBJ1-4	few	TGTGCCAGCAGCGAGGGGGCGGCTAATGAAAAACTGTTTTTT	CASSEGAANEKLFF
TRBV28	TRBD1	TRBJ2-5	NA	TGTGCCAGCGTTACAGGGGGTGGAGAGACCCAGTACTTC	CASVTGGGETQYF